The clone carrying this T cell receptor beta chain was seen a few times. PCR primers comprised 60 Vbeta and 13 Jbeta primers. Only in-frame clones appear in the TCRdb table, and some are missing; sequencing was by immunoSEQ multiplex PCR. The data hold about 120,000 clones, with less than 85% observed a single time. The sample is drawn from a study of cytomegalovirus exposure and HLA in healthy donors. Germline V gene sequence: CDR1 MNHNS, CDR2 SASEGT. The CDR3 sequence is 13 residues long. The V segment lost 6 bases and the J segment 5 bases; nucleotides outside the gene matches: 5. The chain joins TRBV6-1 to TRBJ1-1; 8 bases fit TRBD1. The TCR comes from a man aged 25-45 years in good health and CMV-seronegative. The sample consisted of PBMCs. CDR3 bases: TGTGCCAGCAGCGAGACAGGGGCAACTGAAGCTTTCTTT. Translation gives CASSETGATEAFF.